The sequence of this T cell receptor beta chain was determined in a study of T cell responses to AZD1222 COVID-19 vaccine. Findings and limits, study-wide: Reportedly, close to half of spike-specific TCRs are directed against unmutated variant regions. Repertoires were obtained only post-peak T cell response.

Germline V gives CDR1 SGHDT, CDR2 YYEEEE. Trimming removed 4 bases from V and 3 bases from J, with 13 bases in between. The CDR3 runs to 14 residues. Sequenced by immunoSEQ multiplex PCR; TCRdb stores in-frame clones only, minus some. The sample consists of 95,000 to 150,000 clones, about 90% of them appearing once. Turning to this clone: Its target is unknown.

The source is an adult in good health. Sample: peripheral blood, taken on day 0 of AZD1222 vaccination. The chain employs TRBV5-6 and TRBJ1-2; possibly TRBD1 for D (5 bases). CDR3 sequence reads: CASSLGGEDYGYTF. The CDR3 bases are TGTGCCAGCAGCCTCGGGGGGGAGGACTATGGCTACACCTTC.